The 7 T cell receptor beta chains below come from one sample, sequenced in a study of T cell repertoires in cytomegalovirus infection. Their specific antigens are unknown. TCRdb re-analysed the reads in MiXCR, keeping a single row per CDR3 protein. The repertoire consists of around 230,000 distinct CDR3 sequences, with approximately 40% occurring once and the leading ten covering 59%. The specimen was CD8+ T cells from cultured PBMCs, collected from culture after CMV antigen stimulation. The receptors derive from a human donor in good health (CMV status not recorded). Some clones in this sample may be carry-over from other donors' samples.

This clonotype was seen more than once but under ten times. Here the CDR3 DNA reads TGTGCCAGTACCGGTGGGGACTCCAGCTCCTACGAGCAGTACTTC. Protein product: CASTGGDSSSYEQYF. The chain uses TRBV19 and TRBJ2-7; tentatively, D is TRBD2 (6 bases). Germline V gene data show CDR1 as LNHDA and CDR2 as SQIVND (reference sequence). V dropped 7 bases and J dropped 0 bases, with 16 bases sitting between them. This CDR3 has 15 residues.

V is TRBV12-3 or TRBV12-4 and J is TRBJ2-3; possibly TRBD2 for D (6 bases). Trimming left V 4 bases short and J 1 base short, with 18 bases between. This CDR3 has 17 amino acids. Written as DNA, the CDR3 is TGTGCCAGCAGTTCGACCCGGGACTCTACCCGCACAGATACGCAGTATTTT. Its translation is CASSSTRDSTRTDTQYF.

The sample holds a few counts of this clonotype. The chain has TRBV19 and TRBJ2-1; D not certain. CDR3 length: 16 residues. Germline V gene data show CDR1 as LNHDA and CDR2 as SQIVND (reference sequence). V was shortened by 5 bases and J by 1 base, with 15 bases between the two germline ends. This chain's CDR3 is CASSQRHERSYNEQFF. In nucleotides, the CDR3 is TGTGCCAGTAGTCAACGCCATGAGCGTTCCTACAATGAGCAGTTCTTC.

This clonotype turned up a few times. The V and J genes are TRBV7-6 and TRBJ2-7; TRBD1 aligns across 8 bases. The germline V gene has CDR1 SGHVS and CDR2 FNYEAQ. The CDR3 runs 13 residues. The ends lost 1 base at V and 7 bases at J; junction bases unmatched: 3. The CDR3 protein is CASSLETGDEQYF. CDR3 bases: TGTGCCAGCAGCTTAGAGACAGGGGATGAGCAGTACTTC.

Here the CDR3 DNA reads TGCAGTGCGGGACAGGGGGCGACCGAAACCCAAAACATTCAGTACTTC. It specifies CSAGQGATETQNIQYF. The rearrangement joins TRBV20-1 to TRBJ2-4, with 12 bases aligning to TRBD1. CDR3 length: 16 residues. V shed 6 bases, J shed 5 bases, and the junction held 11 bases outside the gene matches. CDR1 is DFQATT, CDR2 SNEGSKA, per germline (reference sequence).

This clonotype has more than one count but fewer than ten. V and J are TRBV28 and TRBJ1-1, with D possibly being TRBD1 (6 bases). The length of the CDR3 is 13 residues. In germline, CDR1 is MDHEN, CDR2 SYDVKM. V lost 5 bases to trimming and J lost 4 bases, with 11 bases between them. The CDR3, as DNA: TGTGCCAGCAGTATACAGGGTGGCACTGAAGCTTTCTTT. This translates into CASSIQGGTEAFF. The variable domain in full, completed from reference TRBV28 and TRBJ1-1, reads DVKVTQSSRYLVKRTGEKVFLECVQDMDHENMFWYRQDPGLGLRLIYFSYDVKMKEKGDIPEGYSVSREKKERFSLILESASTNQTSMYLCASSIQGGTEAFFGQGTRLTVV.

This rearrangement joins TRBV2 to TRBJ2-7; no firm D call. CDR1 and CDR2 (germline): SNHLY, FYNNEI. Trimming took off 6 bases at V and 2 bases at J, with 14 bases between the two ends. The CDR3 covers 14 residues. The CDR3 here is CASSHIGRPYEQYF. CDR3 nucleotide sequence: TGTGCCAGCAGCCACATAGGGCGACCCTACGAGCAGTACTTC.